This is a list of T cell receptor beta chains from one sample in a study of blood T cell repertoires in COVID-19. Assay: immunoSEQ multiplex PCR; the TCRdb copy retains only in-frame clones and omits some. The sample yields 69,000 or so clones, under 85% seen once. Material for sequencing was peripheral blood. Receptors originate from a man between 45 and 60 years old with COVID-19, enrolled during active disease. The CDR3 runs from the conserved cysteine through the conserved F or W. A D gene is named only where the DNA matches it firmly. Part of the rows lack a size; the others show once, few, many or a class for expanded clones.

v_call: TRBV19
j_call: TRBJ1-5
clone_size: few
d_call: TRBD1
cdr3_nt: TGTGCCAGTAGAGAGACAGGGGGCATAGGGCAGCCCCAGCATTTT
cdr3_aa: CASRETGGIGQPQHF

v_call: TRBV5-8
j_call: TRBJ1-6
clone_size: .
d_call: .
cdr3_nt: TGTGCCAGCCTACGACTCGAAGGTTCACCCCTCCACTTT
cdr3_aa: CASLRLEGSPLHF

v_call: TRBV4-1
j_call: TRBJ2-7
clone_size: once
d_call: .
cdr3_nt: TGCGCCAGCAGCCAAGCGCTCGGGGAACAATACGAGCAGTACTTC
cdr3_aa: CASSQALGEQYEQYF

v_call: TRBV11-2
j_call: TRBJ1-2
clone_size: .
d_call: TRBD1
cdr3_nt: TGTGCCAGCAGCTTAGTCGGACAGGGGGATGGCTACACCTTC
cdr3_aa: CASSLVGQGDGYTF

v_call: TRBV5-4
j_call: TRBJ2-7
clone_size: .
d_call: TRBD1
cdr3_nt: TGTGCCAGCAGCTTACAGGGGGCCTGGTACGAGCAGTACTTC
cdr3_aa: CASSLQGAWYEQYF

v_call: TRBV6-5
j_call: TRBJ2-1
clone_size: .
d_call: TRBD2
cdr3_nt: TGTGCCAGCGGCGAGACTAGCGGGGGTGGGAATGAGCAGTTCTTC
cdr3_aa: CASGETSGGGNEQFF

v_call: TRBV6-6
j_call: TRBJ2-3
clone_size: few
d_call: TRBD2
cdr3_nt: TGTGCCAGCAGTCGACCGGGGGGGCTTAGCACAGATACGCAGTATTTT
cdr3_aa: CASSRPGGLSTDTQYF

v_call: TRBV29-1
j_call: TRBJ1-4
clone_size: .
d_call: .
cdr3_nt: TGCAGCGTTGATTCCTCAGGGCAGGGGTTATCTGAAAAACTGTTTTTT
cdr3_aa: CSVDSSGQGLSEKLFF

v_call: TRBV7-3
j_call: TRBJ2-3
clone_size: .
d_call: TRBD2
cdr3_nt: TGTGCCAGCAGCTTAGCGGGGGGGCGCACAGATACGCAGTATTTT
cdr3_aa: CASSLAGGRTDTQYF

v_call: TRBV5-5
j_call: TRBJ1-2
clone_size: few
d_call: .
cdr3_nt: TGTGCCAGCAGCCCCGAGTTGAGCAACTATGGCTACACCTTC
cdr3_aa: CASSPELSNYGYTF

v_call: TRBV7-2
j_call: TRBJ1-6
clone_size: .
d_call: .
cdr3_nt: TGTGCCAGCAGCTTAGTCACAGGGAACAATTCACCCCTCCACTTT
cdr3_aa: CASSLVTGNNSPLHF

v_call: TRBV10-3
j_call: TRBJ1-2
clone_size: .
d_call: TRBD1
cdr3_nt: TGTGCCATCGCGTTGGGACAGGGGGCTGCAAACTATGGCTACACCTTC
cdr3_aa: CAIALGQGAANYGYTF

v_call: TRBV11-2
j_call: TRBJ1-3
clone_size: few
d_call: .
cdr3_nt: TGTGCCAGCAGCTATCGGGACACCCGGGGGGTCACCATATATTTT
cdr3_aa: CASSYRDTRGVTIYF

v_call: TRBV7-9
j_call: TRBJ2-5
clone_size: .
d_call: .
cdr3_nt: TGTGCCAGCAGCCACGTTCTTGGGGGGGGCGGAGAGACCCAGTACTTC
cdr3_aa: CASSHVLGGGGETQYF

v_call: TRBV12-3/TRBV12-4
j_call: TRBJ2-7
clone_size: .
d_call: TRBD1
cdr3_nt: TGTGCCAGCAGTTTTGCAGGGGGACCCGAGCAGTACTTC
cdr3_aa: CASSFAGGPEQYF

v_call: TRBV19
j_call: TRBJ1-2
clone_size: .
d_call: .
cdr3_nt: TGTGCCAGTAGTCCACAACAGCTTTTCTATGGCTACACCTTC
cdr3_aa: CASSPQQLFYGYTF

v_call: TRBV6-6
j_call: TRBJ1-1
clone_size: .
d_call: .
cdr3_nt: TGTGCCAGCAGTTACGAGACAGTGAACACTGAAGCTTTCTTT
cdr3_aa: CASSYETVNTEAFF

v_call: TRBV5-1
j_call: TRBJ2-5
clone_size: .
d_call: TRBD2
cdr3_nt: TGCGCCAGCAGCGAAGCAATAGCGGGGGCCAGATACTTC
cdr3_aa: CASSEAIAGARYF

v_call: TRBV30
j_call: TRBJ1-3
clone_size: once
d_call: TRBD1
cdr3_nt: TGTGCCTGGGGAGCAGGGGGAGCAGGAAACACCATATATTTT
cdr3_aa: CAWGAGGAGNTIYF